These T cell receptor beta chains were read from a single sample in a study of graft-versus-host responses after intestinal transplantation. Generated by immunoSEQ multiplex PCR, the TCRdb table keeps only in-frame clones and is missing some. The sample lists around 16,000 clones, around 87% occurring once. The starting material was bone marrow, obtained around 120 days after intestinal transplantation. The receptors originated from a human patient who received an intestinal transplant, so some T cells may come from the graft donor. Each CDR3 is given with its conserved first and last residue. Fields, in order: V gene, D gene, J gene, clone size, CDR3 protein, CDR3 DNA. The D gene is left open where the match is weak. The listing skips clone size in some rows; elsewhere it reads once, few, many or a size class.

V gene: TRBV15
D gene: .
J gene: TRBJ1-2
clone size: once
CDR3 protein: CATSRTVDYGYTF
CDR3 DNA: TGTGCCACCAGCAGGACGGTAGACTATGGCTACACCTTC

V gene: TRBV7-8
D gene: .
J gene: TRBJ1-1
clone size: .
CDR3 protein: CASSSPGVRGGNTEAFF
CDR3 DNA: TGTGCCAGCAGCTCGCCAGGGGTGAGGGGGGGGAACACTGAAGCTTTCTTT

V gene: TRBV6-6
D gene: .
J gene: TRBJ2-7
clone size: .
CDR3 protein: CASSYHVGSYEQYF
CDR3 DNA: TGTGCCAGCAGTTACCACGTTGGGTCCTACGAGCAGTACTTC

V gene: TRBV5-5
D gene: TRBD2
J gene: TRBJ2-7
clone size: .
CDR3 protein: CASSSSSGASYEQYF
CDR3 DNA: TGTGCCAGCAGCTCGTCTAGCGGAGCCTCCTACGAGCAGTACTTC

V gene: TRBV5-1
D gene: .
J gene: TRBJ1-1
clone size: .
CDR3 protein: CASSMDGRNRTEAFF
CDR3 DNA: TGCGCCAGCAGCATGGACGGACGAAACAGGACTGAAGCTTTCTTT

V gene: TRBV6-1
D gene: .
J gene: TRBJ2-1
clone size: once
CDR3 protein: CASSDPGWGNEQFF
CDR3 DNA: TGTGCCAGCAGCGATCCGGGATGGGGCAATGAGCAGTTCTTC

V gene: TRBV5-5
D gene: .
J gene: TRBJ2-7
clone size: .
CDR3 protein: CASTLDMFYEQYF
CDR3 DNA: TGTGCCAGCACCCTTGACATGTTCTACGAGCAGTACTTC

V gene: TRBV6-6
D gene: .
J gene: TRBJ2-7
clone size: .
CDR3 protein: CASRPRQLTFHEQYF
CDR3 DNA: TGTGCCAGCAGACCACGACAGCTTACATTCCACGAGCAGTACTTC

V gene: TRBV5-1
D gene: TRBD1
J gene: TRBJ1-5
clone size: few
CDR3 protein: CASRQGLNQPQHF
CDR3 DNA: TGCGCCAGCCGACAGGGCCTTAATCAGCCCCAGCATTTT

V gene: TRBV29-1
D gene: .
J gene: TRBJ2-5
clone size: .
CDR3 protein: CSVEPGGGETQYF
CDR3 DNA: TGCAGCGTTGAACCTGGGGGCGGGGAGACCCAGTACTTC

V gene: TRBV9
D gene: .
J gene: TRBJ2-5
clone size: .
CDR3 protein: CASSPLSWPQETQYF
CDR3 DNA: TGTGCCAGCAGCCCTTTGAGTTGGCCCCAAGAGACCCAGTACTTC

V gene: TRBV9
D gene: .
J gene: TRBJ1-4
clone size: .
CDR3 protein: CARARRRLNEKLFF
CDR3 DNA: TGTGCCAGAGCTAGAAGGAGACTTAATGAAAAACTGTTTTTT

V gene: TRBV25-1
D gene: .
J gene: TRBJ2-1
clone size: .
CDR3 protein: CASSDSNNEQFF
CDR3 DNA: TGTGCCAGCAGTGACAGTAACAATGAGCAGTTCTTC

V gene: TRBV5-6
D gene: .
J gene: TRBJ2-7
clone size: few
CDR3 protein: CASSFNTYYEQYF
CDR3 DNA: TGTGCCAGCAGCTTCAACACCTACTACGAGCAGTACTTC

V gene: TRBV21-1
D gene: .
J gene: TRBJ2-1
clone size: .
CDR3 protein: CASSRRDRGCDEQFF
CDR3 DNA: TGTGCCAGCAGCAGACGGGACAGGGGGTGCGATGAGCAGTTCTTC

V gene: TRBV6-4
D gene: TRBD1
J gene: TRBJ2-3
clone size: .
CDR3 protein: CASSDSGQGAPDTQYF
CDR3 DNA: TGTGCCAGCAGTGACTCGGGACAGGGGGCGCCAGATACGCAGTATTTT

V gene: TRBV23-1
D gene: .
J gene: TRBJ2-7
clone size: .
CDR3 protein: CASSQGTHYEQYF
CDR3 DNA: TGCGCCAGCAGTCAAGGGACACACTACGAGCAGTACTTC

V gene: TRBV9
D gene: .
J gene: TRBJ1-4
clone size: .
CDR3 protein: CASSVAGGGEKLFF
CDR3 DNA: TGTGCCAGCAGCGTAGCTGGGGGCGGCGAAAAACTGTTTTTT

V gene: TRBV4-2
D gene: TRBD2
J gene: TRBJ2-2
clone size: once
CDR3 protein: CASSQAGLAGGPTGELFF
CDR3 DNA: TGTGCCAGCAGCCAAGCGGGACTAGCGGGAGGCCCCACCGGGGAGCTGTTTTTT

V gene: TRBV7-9
D gene: .
J gene: TRBJ1-1
clone size: .
CDR3 protein: CASSFAPAATNTEAFF
CDR3 DNA: TGTGCCAGCAGCTTTGCTCCCGCCGCCACTAACACTGAAGCTTTCTTT

V gene: TRBV28
D gene: .
J gene: TRBJ2-4
clone size: .
CDR3 protein: CASSFRWSAKNIQYF
CDR3 DNA: TGTGCCAGCAGTTTTCGTTGGTCTGCCAAAAACATTCAGTACTTC

V gene: TRBV5-1
D gene: .
J gene: TRBJ2-1
clone size: few
CDR3 protein: CASSLAPTQSSYNEQFF
CDR3 DNA: TGCGCCAGCAGCTTGGCGCCTACCCAGAGCTCCTACAATGAGCAGTTCTTC

V gene: TRBV4-2
D gene: TRBD1
J gene: TRBJ2-7
clone size: .
CDR3 protein: CASSTRDREAYEQYF
CDR3 DNA: TGTGCCAGCAGCACCCGGGACAGGGAGGCCTACGAGCAGTACTTC

V gene: TRBV28
D gene: .
J gene: TRBJ1-5
clone size: once
CDR3 protein: CATEDRRYSNQPQHF
CDR3 DNA: TGTGCCACCGAGGACAGACGCTATAGCAATCAGCCCCAGCATTTT

V gene: TRBV10-2
D gene: .
J gene: TRBJ2-7
clone size: .
CDR3 protein: CASSEAVASSREQYF
CDR3 DNA: TGCGCCAGCAGTGAGGCGGTCGCTAGTTCGCGCGAGCAGTACTTC

V gene: TRBV19
D gene: .
J gene: TRBJ1-5
clone size: once
CDR3 protein: CATADGGFGSQPQHF
CDR3 DNA: TGTGCCACCGCCGATGGGGGGTTTGGGAGTCAGCCCCAGCATTTT

V gene: TRBV23-1
D gene: TRBD1
J gene: TRBJ1-5
clone size: few
CDR3 protein: CASSQAPEIRTGRNNSNQPQHF
CDR3 DNA: TGCGCCAGCAGTCAAGCCCCAGAAATTAGGACAGGGCGGAATAATAGCAATCAGCCCCAGCATTTT

V gene: TRBV5-4
D gene: TRBD1
J gene: TRBJ2-7
clone size: .
CDR3 protein: CASSTGDSTYEQYF
CDR3 DNA: TGTGCCAGCAGCACAGGGGACAGTACCTACGAGCAGTACTTC

V gene: TRBV29-1
D gene: TRBD1
J gene: TRBJ1-1
clone size: .
CDR3 protein: CSVRQGSDTEAFF
CDR3 DNA: TGCAGCGTTCGACAGGGTTCGGACACTGAAGCTTTCTTT

V gene: TRBV6-5
D gene: .
J gene: TRBJ1-4
clone size: .
CDR3 protein: CASSSLSYATNEKLFF
CDR3 DNA: TGTGCCAGCAGTTCCCTTTCCTATGCAACTAATGAAAAACTGTTTTTT

V gene: TRBV28
D gene: .
J gene: TRBJ2-1
clone size: .
CDR3 protein: CASSTGSSYNEQFF
CDR3 DNA: TGTGCCAGCAGCACGGGAAGCTCCTACAATGAGCAGTTCTTC

V gene: TRBV4-2
D gene: .
J gene: TRBJ2-7
clone size: once
CDR3 protein: CASSQGVGRYEQYF
CDR3 DNA: TGTGCCAGCAGCCAGGGGGTCGGGCGATACGAGCAGTACTTC

V gene: TRBV23-1
D gene: TRBD1
J gene: TRBJ2-4
clone size: .
CDR3 protein: CASSHPDRDRGFKNIQYF
CDR3 DNA: TGCGCCAGCAGTCATCCGGACCGGGACAGGGGATTCAAAAACATTCAGTACTTC

V gene: TRBV5-6
D gene: TRBD2
J gene: TRBJ2-1
clone size: .
CDR3 protein: CASSLAGGLDNEQFF
CDR3 DNA: TGTGCCAGCAGCTTGGCCGGGGGACTAGACAATGAGCAGTTCTTC

V gene: TRBV5-1
D gene: .
J gene: TRBJ2-2
clone size: .
CDR3 protein: CASSLAGKSGELFF
CDR3 DNA: TGCGCCAGCAGCTTGGCCGGGAAGTCCGGGGAGCTGTTTTTT

V gene: TRBV19
D gene: .
J gene: TRBJ2-5
clone size: .
CDR3 protein: CASSIEVVTSQETQYF
CDR3 DNA: TGTGCCAGTAGTATAGAAGTCGTCACTTCCCAAGAGACCCAGTACTTC

V gene: TRBV5-1
D gene: .
J gene: TRBJ2-3
clone size: .
CDR3 protein: CASTLFPAGTDTQYF
CDR3 DNA: TGCGCCAGCACCCTGTTTCCCGCAGGGACAGATACGCAGTATTTT

V gene: TRBV5-5
D gene: TRBD1
J gene: TRBJ1-1
clone size: .
CDR3 protein: CASSSQGLEAFF
CDR3 DNA: TGTGCCAGCAGCTCACAGGGGCTTGAAGCTTTCTTT

V gene: TRBV7-2
D gene: TRBD2
J gene: TRBJ2-1
clone size: .
CDR3 protein: CASSSTSGSYNEQFF
CDR3 DNA: TGTGCCAGCAGCTCGACTAGCGGGAGTTACAATGAGCAGTTCTTC

V gene: TRBV9
D gene: .
J gene: TRBJ2-7
clone size: once
CDR3 protein: CASSAGGYEQYF
CDR3 DNA: TGTGCCAGCAGCGCCGGGGGCTACGAGCAGTACTTC

V gene: TRBV7-6
D gene: .
J gene: TRBJ2-1
clone size: .
CDR3 protein: CASSLGARGGLSHNEQFF
CDR3 DNA: TGTGCCAGCAGCTTAGGGGCCAGGGGTGGGTTAAGCCACAATGAGCAGTTCTTC

V gene: TRBV4-1
D gene: TRBD2
J gene: TRBJ2-3
clone size: .
CDR3 protein: CASSQGQGGIGTDTQYF
CDR3 DNA: TGCGCCAGCAGCCAAGGGCAGGGAGGGATTGGCACAGATACGCAGTATTTT

V gene: TRBV14
D gene: .
J gene: TRBJ2-2
clone size: .
CDR3 protein: CASSPLAGTINTGELFF
CDR3 DNA: TGTGCCAGCAGCCCGCTCGCGGGAACTATTAACACCGGGGAGCTGTTTTTT

V gene: TRBV9
D gene: TRBD1
J gene: TRBJ1-1
clone size: .
CDR3 protein: CASSPWTGVITEAFF
CDR3 DNA: TGTGCCAGCAGCCCGTGGACAGGGGTTATAACTGAAGCTTTCTTT

V gene: TRBV4-3
D gene: .
J gene: TRBJ2-7
clone size: .
CDR3 protein: CASSQDLHYEQYF
CDR3 DNA: TGCGCCAGCAGCCAAGATCTACACTACGAGCAGTACTTC

V gene: TRBV20-1
D gene: .
J gene: TRBJ1-1
clone size: few
CDR3 protein: CSRVMNTEAFF
CDR3 DNA: TGCAGCAGGGTCATGAACACTGAAGCTTTCTTT